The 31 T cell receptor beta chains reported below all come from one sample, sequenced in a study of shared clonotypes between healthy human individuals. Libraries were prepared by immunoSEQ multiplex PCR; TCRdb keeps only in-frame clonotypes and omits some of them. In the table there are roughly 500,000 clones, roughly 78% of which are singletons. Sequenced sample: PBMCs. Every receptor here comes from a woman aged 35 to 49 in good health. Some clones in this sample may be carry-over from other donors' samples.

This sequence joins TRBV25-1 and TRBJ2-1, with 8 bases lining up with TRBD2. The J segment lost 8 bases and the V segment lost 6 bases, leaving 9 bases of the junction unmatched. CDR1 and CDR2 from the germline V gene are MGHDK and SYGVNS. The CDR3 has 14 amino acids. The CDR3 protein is CASRKRAGGDEQFF. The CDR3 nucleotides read TGTGCCAGCAGGAAGAGGGCCGGGGGGGATGAGCAGTTCTTC.

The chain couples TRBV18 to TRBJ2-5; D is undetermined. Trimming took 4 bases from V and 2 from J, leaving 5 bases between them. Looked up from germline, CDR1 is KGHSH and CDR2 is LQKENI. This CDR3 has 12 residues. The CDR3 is CASSRPQETQYF. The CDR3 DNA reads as TGTGCCAGCTCACGCCCTCAAGAGACCCAGTACTTC.

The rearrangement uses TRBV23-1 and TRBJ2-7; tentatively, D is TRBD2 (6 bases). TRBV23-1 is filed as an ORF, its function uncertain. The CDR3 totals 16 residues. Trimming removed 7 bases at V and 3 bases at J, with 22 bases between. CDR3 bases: TGCGCCAGCATCCGGGACTGGAATGGCACCTTCTACGAGCAGTACTTC. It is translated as CASIRDWNGTFYEQYF.

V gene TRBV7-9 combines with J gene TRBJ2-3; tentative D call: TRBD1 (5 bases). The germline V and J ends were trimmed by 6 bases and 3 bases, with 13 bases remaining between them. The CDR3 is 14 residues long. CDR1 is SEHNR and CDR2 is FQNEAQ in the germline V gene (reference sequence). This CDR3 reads CASSGRGSTDTQYF. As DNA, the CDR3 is TGTGCCAGCAGTGGAAGGGGATCGACAGATACGCAGTATTTT.

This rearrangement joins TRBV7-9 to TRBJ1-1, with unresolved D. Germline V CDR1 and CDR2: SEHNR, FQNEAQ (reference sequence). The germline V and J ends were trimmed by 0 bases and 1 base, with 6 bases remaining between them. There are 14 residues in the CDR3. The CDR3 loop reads CASSLASENTEAFF. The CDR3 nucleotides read TGTGCCAGCAGCTTAGCCTCAGAGAACACTGAAGCTTTCTTT.

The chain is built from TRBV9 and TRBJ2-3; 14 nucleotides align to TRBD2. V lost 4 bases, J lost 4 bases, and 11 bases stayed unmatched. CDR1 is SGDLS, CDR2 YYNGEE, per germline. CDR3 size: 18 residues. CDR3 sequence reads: CASSPLWGLAGEADTQYF. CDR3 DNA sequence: TGTGCCAGCAGCCCTCTTTGGGGACTAGCGGGAGAGGCAGATACGCAGTATTTT.

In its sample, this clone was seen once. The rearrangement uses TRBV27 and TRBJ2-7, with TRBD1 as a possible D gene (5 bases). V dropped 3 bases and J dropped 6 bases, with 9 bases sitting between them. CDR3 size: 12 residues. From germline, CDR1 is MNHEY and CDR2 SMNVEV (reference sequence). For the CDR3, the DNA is TGTGCCAGCAGTTTCAGGGTTTCCGAGCAGTACTTC. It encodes CASSFRVSEQYF.

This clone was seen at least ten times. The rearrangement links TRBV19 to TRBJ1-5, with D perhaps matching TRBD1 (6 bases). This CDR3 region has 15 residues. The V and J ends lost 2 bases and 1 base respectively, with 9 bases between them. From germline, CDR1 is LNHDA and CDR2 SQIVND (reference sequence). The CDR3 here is CASSIKGVSNQPQHF. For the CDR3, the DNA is TGTGCCAGTAGTATAAAGGGGGTCAGCAATCAGCCCCAGCATTTT.

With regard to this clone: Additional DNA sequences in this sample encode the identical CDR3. CDR3 sequence (DNA): TGTGCCAGCTCACCCAGACAGGGGGCCTACGAGCAGTACTTC. The encoded protein is CASSPRQGAYEQYF. This rearrangement joins TRBV18 to TRBJ2-7; TRBD1 agrees at 9 bases. Trimming took 3 bases from V and 2 from J; bases not matched to a gene: 2. CDR1 and CDR2 (germline): KGHSH, LQKENI. The CDR3 contains 14 residues.

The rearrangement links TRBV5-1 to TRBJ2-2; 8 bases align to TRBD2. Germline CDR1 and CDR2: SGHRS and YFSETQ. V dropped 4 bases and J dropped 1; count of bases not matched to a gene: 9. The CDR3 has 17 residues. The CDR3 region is CASSLGLGLLNTGELFF. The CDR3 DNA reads TGCGCCAGCAGCCTGGGACTAGGTCTTCTGAACACCGGGGAGCTGTTTTTT.

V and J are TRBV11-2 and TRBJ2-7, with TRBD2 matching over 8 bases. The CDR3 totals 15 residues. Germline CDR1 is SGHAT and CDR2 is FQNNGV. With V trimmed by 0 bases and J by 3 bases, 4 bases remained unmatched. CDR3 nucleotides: TGTGCCAGCAGCTTAGAGAGGCTAGCGGGCTACGAGCAGTACTTC. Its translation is CASSLERLAGYEQYF.

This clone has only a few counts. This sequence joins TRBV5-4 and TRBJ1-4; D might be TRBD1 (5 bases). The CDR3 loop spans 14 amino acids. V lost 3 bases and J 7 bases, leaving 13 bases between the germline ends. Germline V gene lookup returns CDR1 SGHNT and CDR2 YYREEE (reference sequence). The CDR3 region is CASSSRAVGEKLFF. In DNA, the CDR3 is TGTGCCAGCAGCTCCAGGGCCGTGGGTGAAAAACTGTTTTTT. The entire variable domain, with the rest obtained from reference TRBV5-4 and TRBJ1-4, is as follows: ETGVTQSPTHLIKTRGQQVTLRCSSQSGHNTVSWYQQALGQGPQFIFQYYREEENGRGNFPPRFSGLQFPNYSSELNVNALELDDSALYLCASSSRAVGEKLFFGSGTQLSVL.

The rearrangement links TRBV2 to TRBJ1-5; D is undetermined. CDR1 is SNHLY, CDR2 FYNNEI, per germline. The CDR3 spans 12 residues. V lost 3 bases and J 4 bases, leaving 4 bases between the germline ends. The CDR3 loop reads CASSEGNQPQHF. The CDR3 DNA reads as TGTGCCAGCAGTGAGGGTAATCAGCCCCAGCATTTT.

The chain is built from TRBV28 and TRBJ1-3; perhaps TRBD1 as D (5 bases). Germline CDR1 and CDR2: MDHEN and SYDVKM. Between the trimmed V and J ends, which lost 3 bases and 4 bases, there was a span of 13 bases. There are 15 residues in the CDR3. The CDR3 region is CASSFPDRSGNTIYF. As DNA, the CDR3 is TGTGCCAGCAGTTTCCCTGACAGATCCGGAAACACCATATATTTT.

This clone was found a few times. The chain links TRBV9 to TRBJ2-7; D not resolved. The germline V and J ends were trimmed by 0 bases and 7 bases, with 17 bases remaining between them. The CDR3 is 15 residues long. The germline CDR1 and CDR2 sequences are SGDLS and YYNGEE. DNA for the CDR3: TGTGCCAGCAGCGTAGGACGGTCGTTTGGAAGTGAGCAGTACTTC. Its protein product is CASSVGRSFGSEQYF.

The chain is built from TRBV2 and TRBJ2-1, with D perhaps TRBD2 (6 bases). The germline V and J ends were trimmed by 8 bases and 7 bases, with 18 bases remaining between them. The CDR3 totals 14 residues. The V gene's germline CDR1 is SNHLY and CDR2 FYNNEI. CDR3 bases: TGTGCCAGCTTGACGGGAGAGGGTAGAAATGAGCAGTTCTTC. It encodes CASLTGEGRNEQFF.

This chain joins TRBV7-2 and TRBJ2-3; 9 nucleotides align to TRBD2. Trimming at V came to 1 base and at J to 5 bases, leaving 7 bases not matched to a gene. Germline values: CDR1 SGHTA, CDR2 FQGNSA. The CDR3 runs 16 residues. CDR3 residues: CASSLEGGRAVDTQYF. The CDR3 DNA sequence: TGTGCCAGCAGCTTAGAGGGCGGGAGGGCCGTAGATACGCAGTATTTT.

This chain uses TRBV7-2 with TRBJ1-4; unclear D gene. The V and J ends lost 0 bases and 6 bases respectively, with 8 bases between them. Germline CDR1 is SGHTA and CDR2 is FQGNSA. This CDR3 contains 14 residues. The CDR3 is CASSLAWQDEKLFF. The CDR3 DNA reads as TGTGCCAGCAGCTTAGCTTGGCAGGATGAAAAACTGTTTTTT.

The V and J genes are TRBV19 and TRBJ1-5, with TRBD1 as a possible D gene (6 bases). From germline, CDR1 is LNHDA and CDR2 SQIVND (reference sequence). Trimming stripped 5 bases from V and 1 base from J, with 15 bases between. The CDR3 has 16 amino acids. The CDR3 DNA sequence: TGTGCCAGTAGTGCCCCAGAGGGGGGAAGCAATCAGCCCCAGCATTTT. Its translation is CASSAPEGGSNQPQHF.

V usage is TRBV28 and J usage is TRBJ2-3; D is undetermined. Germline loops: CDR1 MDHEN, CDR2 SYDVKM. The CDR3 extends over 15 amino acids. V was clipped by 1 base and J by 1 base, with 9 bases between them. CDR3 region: CASSLSAERTDTQYF. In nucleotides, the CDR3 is TGTGCCAGCAGTTTATCGGCGGAACGCACAGATACGCAGTATTTT.

The CDR3 loop is CASSLALGGTSVGTGELFF. The CDR3 bases are TGTGCCAGCAGCTTAGCGCTGGGGGGGACAAGCGTCGGCACCGGGGAGCTGTTTTTT. The chain couples TRBV7-9 to TRBJ2-2, with D possibly matching TRBD2 (7 bases). V lost 0 bases and J lost 4, with 21 bases in between. This CDR3 has 19 residues. Germline assignment: CDR1 SEHNR and CDR2 FQNEAQ (reference sequence).

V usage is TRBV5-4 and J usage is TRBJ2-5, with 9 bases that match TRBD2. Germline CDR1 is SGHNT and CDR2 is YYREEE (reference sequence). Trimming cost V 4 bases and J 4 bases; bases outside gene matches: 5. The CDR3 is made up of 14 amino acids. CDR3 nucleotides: TGTGCCAGCAGCCTTAGCGGGAGTAGAGAGACCCAGTACTTC. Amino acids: CASSLSGSRETQYF.

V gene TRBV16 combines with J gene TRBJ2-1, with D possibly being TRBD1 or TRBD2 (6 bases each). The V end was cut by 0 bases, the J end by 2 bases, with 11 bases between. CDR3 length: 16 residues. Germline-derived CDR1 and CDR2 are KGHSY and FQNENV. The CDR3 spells CASSQSDGGPYNEQFF. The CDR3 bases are TGTGCCAGCAGCCAATCTGATGGGGGGCCCTACAATGAGCAGTTCTTC.

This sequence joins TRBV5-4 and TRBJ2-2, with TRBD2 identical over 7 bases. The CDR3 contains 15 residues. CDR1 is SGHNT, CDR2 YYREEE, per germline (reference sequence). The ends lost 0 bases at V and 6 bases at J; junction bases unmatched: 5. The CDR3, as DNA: TGTGCCAGCAGCTTGGGGGGAGGGATGTCCGGGGAGCTGTTTTTT. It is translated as CASSLGGGMSGELFF. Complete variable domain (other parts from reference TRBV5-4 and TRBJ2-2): ETGVTQSPTHLIKTRGQQVTLRCSSQSGHNTVSWYQQALGQGPQFIFQYYREEENGRGNFPPRFSGLQFPNYSSELNVNALELDDSALYLCASSLGGGMSGELFFGEGSRLTVL.

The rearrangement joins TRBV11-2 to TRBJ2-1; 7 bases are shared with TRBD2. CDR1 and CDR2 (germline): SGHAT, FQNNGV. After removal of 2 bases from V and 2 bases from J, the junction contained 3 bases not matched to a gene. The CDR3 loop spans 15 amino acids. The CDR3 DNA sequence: TGTGCCAGCAGCTTAATGGCGGGGGCCTACAATGAGCAGTTCTTC. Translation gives CASSLMAGAYNEQFF.

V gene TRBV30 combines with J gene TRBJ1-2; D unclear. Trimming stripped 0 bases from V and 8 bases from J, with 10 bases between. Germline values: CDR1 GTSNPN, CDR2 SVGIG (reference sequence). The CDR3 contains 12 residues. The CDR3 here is CAWSVRDRGYTF. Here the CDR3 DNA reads TGTGCCTGGAGTGTACGTGACCGGGGCTACACCTTC.

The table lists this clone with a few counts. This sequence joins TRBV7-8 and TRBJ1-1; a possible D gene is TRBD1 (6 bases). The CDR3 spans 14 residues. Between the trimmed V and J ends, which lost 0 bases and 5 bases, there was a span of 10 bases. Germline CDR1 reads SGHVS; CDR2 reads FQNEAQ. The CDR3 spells CASSLAGGPTEAFF. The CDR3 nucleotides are TGTGCCAGCAGCTTAGCGGGGGGGCCGACTGAAGCTTTCTTT.

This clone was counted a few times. The CDR3 loop is CASSPERGTEAFF. In nucleotides, the CDR3 is TGTGCCAGCTCACCGGAAAGGGGTACTGAAGCTTTCTTT. The chain links TRBV18 to TRBJ1-1; the D gene is possibly TRBD1 (5 bases). Between the trimmed V and J ends, which lost 3 bases and 5 bases, there was a span of 10 bases. The CDR3 has 13 residues. The germline CDR1 and CDR2 sequences are KGHSH and LQKENI.

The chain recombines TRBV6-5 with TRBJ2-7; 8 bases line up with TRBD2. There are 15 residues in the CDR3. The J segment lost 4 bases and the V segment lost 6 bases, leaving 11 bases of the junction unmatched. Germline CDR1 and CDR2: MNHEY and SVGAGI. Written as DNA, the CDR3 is TGTGCCAGCAGCCGCAGCGGGAGAGGTTGGTACGAGCAGTACTTC. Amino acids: CASSRSGRGWYEQYF.

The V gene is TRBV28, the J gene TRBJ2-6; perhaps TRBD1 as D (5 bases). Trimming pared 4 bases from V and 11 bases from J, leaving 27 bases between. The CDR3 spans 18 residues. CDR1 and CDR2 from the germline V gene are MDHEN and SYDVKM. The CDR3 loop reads CASSSPSTAYLEFDVLTF. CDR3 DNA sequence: TGTGCCAGCAGTTCCCCCTCGACAGCGTATCTGGAGTTTGACGTCCTGACTTTC.

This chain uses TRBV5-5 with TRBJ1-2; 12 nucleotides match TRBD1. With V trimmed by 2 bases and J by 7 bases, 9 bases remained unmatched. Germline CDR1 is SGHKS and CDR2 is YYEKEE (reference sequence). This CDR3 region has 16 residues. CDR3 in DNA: TGTGCCAGCAGCTTAGCCTGGGACAGGGGGCGGGGTGGCTACACCTTC. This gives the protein CASSLAWDRGRGGYTF.